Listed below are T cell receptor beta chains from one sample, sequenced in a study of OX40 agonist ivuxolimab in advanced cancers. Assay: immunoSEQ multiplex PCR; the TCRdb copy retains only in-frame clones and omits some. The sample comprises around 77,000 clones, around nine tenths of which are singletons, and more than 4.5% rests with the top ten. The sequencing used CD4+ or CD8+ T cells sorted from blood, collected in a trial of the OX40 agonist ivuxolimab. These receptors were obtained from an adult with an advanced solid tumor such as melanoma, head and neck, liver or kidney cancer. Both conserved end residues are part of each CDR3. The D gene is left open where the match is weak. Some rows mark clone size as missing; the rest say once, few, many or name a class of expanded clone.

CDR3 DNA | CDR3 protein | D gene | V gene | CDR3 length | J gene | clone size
TGTGCCAGCAGCTTACGAGGGTTGGGAAACACCATATATTTT | CASSLRGLGNTIYF | . | TRBV11-2 | 14 | TRBJ1-3 | .
TGCGCCAGCAGCTCCAGGACAGGGGGCGCGTACGAGCAGTACTTC | CASSSRTGGAYEQYF | TRBD1 | TRBV5-1 | 15 | TRBJ2-7 | .
TGTGCCATCAGTGGTGTGTTAGCCAACAATGAGCAGTTCTTC | CAISGVLANNEQFF | . | TRBV10-3 | 14 | TRBJ2-1 | .
TGTGCCAGCAGCTTTAGACTAGCGGGAGCAGTCCGACAAGAGACCCAGTACTTC | CASSFRLAGAVRQETQYF | TRBD2 | TRBV11-2 | 18 | TRBJ2-5 | .
TGCGCCAGCAGCAGGTACCTAGGTGGGAGCGCGGGACATCCCTACGAGCAGTACTTC | CASSRYLGGSAGHPYEQYF | . | TRBV4-3 | 19 | TRBJ2-7 | once
TGTGCCAGCAGTTTAAAAGGGGGGGCCTACGAGCAGTACTTC | CASSLKGGAYEQYF | . | TRBV27 | 14 | TRBJ2-7 | .
TGTGCCAGCAGCTTGGGGAAACAGCCCCAGCATTTT | CASSLGKQPQHF | . | TRBV13 | 12 | TRBJ1-5 | .
TGTGCCAGCAGTCCCGGGACTACCTACGAGCAGTACTTC | CASSPGTTYEQYF | TRBD2 | TRBV28 | 13 | TRBJ2-7 | .
TGTGCCAGCAGCTTGGGGCGGACCTACGAGCAGTACTTC | CASSLGRTYEQYF | . | TRBV5-4 | 13 | TRBJ2-7 | .
TGTGCCAGCAGCCAAACAGGGGTATATCACGGCTACACCTTC | CASSQTGVYHGYTF | TRBD1 | TRBV14 | 14 | TRBJ1-2 | .
TGTGCCAGCAGTTACAGGGCCTCAACCTATGGCTACACCTTC | CASSYRASTYGYTF | . | TRBV6-5 | 14 | TRBJ1-2 | .
TGTGCCACCTTGATGGACAGGGGATTTGGCACTGAAGCTTTCTTT | CATLMDRGFGTEAFF | TRBD1 | TRBV18 | 15 | TRBJ1-1 | .
TGTGCCAGCACCCCGAACCCGGGCCGATACGAGCAGTACTTC | CASTPNPGRYEQYF | . | TRBV6-5 | 14 | TRBJ2-7 | .
TGTGCCAGTAGTATTCGACTAGCCTACTACAATGAGCAGTTCTTC | CASSIRLAYYNEQFF | TRBD2 | TRBV19 | 15 | TRBJ2-1 | .
TGTGCCAGCAGTATGTACACTGAAGCTTTCTTT | CASSMYTEAFF | . | TRBV25-1 | 11 | TRBJ1-1 | .
TGTGCCAGCAGCTTTCGGTCAGCTTATAGCAATCAGCCCCAGCATTTT | CASSFRSAYSNQPQHF | . | TRBV5-6 | 16 | TRBJ1-5 | .
TGTGCCAGCAGCTTAGGGCAGGGGGCGAGGACTTTCTATGGCTACACCTTC | CASSLGQGARTFYGYTF | TRBD1 | TRBV7-9 | 17 | TRBJ1-2 | .
TGTGCCAGTAGGCCCGGGACAGGGGGGAACACCGGGGAGCTGTTTTTT | CASRPGTGGNTGELFF | TRBD1 | TRBV19 | 16 | TRBJ2-2 | .
TGTGCCAGCAGCCCCGAGACCTACGAGCAGTACTTC | CASSPETYEQYF | . | TRBV11-2 | 12 | TRBJ2-7 | .
TGTGCCAGCAGCTTACTCAGGACTGAGACCCAGTACTTC | CASSLLRTETQYF | . | TRBV7-3 | 13 | TRBJ2-5 | .
TGTGCCAGCTCACGTTCGCAGAATTTATACAATGAGCAGTTCTTC | CASSRSQNLYNEQFF | . | TRBV18 | 15 | TRBJ2-1 | once
TGTGCCAGCAGCCAAGATGGCCAGGGGGCGTTCACTGAAGCTTTCTTT | CASSQDGQGAFTEAFF | TRBD1 | TRBV14 | 16 | TRBJ1-1 | .
TGTGCCAGCAGCTTGGGACTAGCGGTCCTCGAGCAGTACTTC | CASSLGLAVLEQYF | TRBD2 | TRBV7-9 | 14 | TRBJ2-7 | .
TGTGCCTGGAGACGTACCCCCTGGACAGGACACAAGAACACTGAAGCTTTCTTT | CAWRRTPWTGHKNTEAFF | TRBD1 | TRBV30 | 18 | TRBJ1-1 | few
TGTGCCAGCAGACCTGGACAGGTCCAAGGAGAGACCCAGTACTTC | CASRPGQVQGETQYF | TRBD1 | TRBV6-5 | 15 | TRBJ2-5 | .
TGTGCCAGCAGCTTAGCAACTAGCGCCTACAATGAGCAGTTCTTC | CASSLATSAYNEQFF | TRBD2 | TRBV7-2 | 15 | TRBJ2-1 | .
TGCAGCGTTGAGAAGGGACTAGCGGGAGGAGAGACCCAGTACTTC | CSVEKGLAGGETQYF | TRBD2 | TRBV29-1 | 15 | TRBJ2-5 | .
TGCGCCAGCAGCTTGGAACCGGAGACCTACGAGCAGTACTTC | CASSLEPETYEQYF | . | TRBV5-1 | 14 | TRBJ2-7 | .
TGCGCCAGCACCGTCTGGACCGGGGAGCTGTTTTTT | CASTVWTGELFF | . | TRBV10-2 | 12 | TRBJ2-2 | .
TGCGCCAGCAGCCAAGAAAGGTGGGCCTCCTACAATGAGCAGTTCTTC | CASSQERWASYNEQFF | . | TRBV4-3 | 16 | TRBJ2-1 | .
TGTGCCAGCAGCTTGCCGCCCGGTGAGCAGTTCTTC | CASSLPPGEQFF | . | TRBV5-6 | 12 | TRBJ2-1 | .
TGTGCCAGCAGTTTAATGCAGGGCAATCAGCCCCAGCATTTT | CASSLMQGNQPQHF | . | TRBV28 | 14 | TRBJ1-5 | .
TGTGCCAGCAGCCCGGGGGTAGGAAGCTCCTACAATGAGCAGTTCTTC | CASSPGVGSSYNEQFF | . | TRBV7-3 | 16 | TRBJ2-1 | .
TGTGCCAGCAGGTTCGCTACCGAGCAGTACTTC | CASRFATEQYF | . | TRBV6-5 | 11 | TRBJ2-7 | .
TGTGCCAGCGAGACAGGGTATAGCAATCAGCCCCAGCATTTT | CASETGYSNQPQHF | TRBD1 | TRBV6-4 | 14 | TRBJ1-5 | .
TGTGCTAGCAGCCCGGGACTATACTTCACAGATACGCAGTATTTT | CASSPGLYFTDTQYF | TRBD2 | TRBV7-7 | 15 | TRBJ2-3 | .
TGTGCCAGCAGTTACTCTGGACTAGCTACCTACGAGCAGTACTTC | CASSYSGLATYEQYF | TRBD2 | TRBV28 | 15 | TRBJ2-7 | .
TGTGCCAGCAGCTTAGAAGGTAGGGCCGCCGGCAGGAACACCATATATTTT | CASSLEGRAAGRNTIYF | . | TRBV13 | 17 | TRBJ1-3 | few
TGTGCCAGCTCCCCAATCGGTGCATCGTACTTC | CASSPIGASYF | . | TRBV18 | 11 | TRBJ2-7 | .
TGTGCCAGCAGCGCCTCACAGGGATCAACAGATACGCAGTATTTT | CASSASQGSTDTQYF | . | TRBV7-9 | 15 | TRBJ2-3 | .
TGTGCCAGCAGTCTAGGACAGTCCTCCTACGAGCAGTACTTC | CASSLGQSSYEQYF | . | TRBV6-5 | 14 | TRBJ2-7 | .
TGCGCCAGCAGCCTTATAGCGGGAGGCAACACCGGGGAGCTGTTTTTT | CASSLIAGGNTGELFF | TRBD2 | TRBV5-1 | 16 | TRBJ2-2 | .
TGTGCCAGCAGCGCCACCGGTTATAGGGGGGGCGACTATGGCTACACCTTC | CASSATGYRGGDYGYTF | . | TRBV9 | 17 | TRBJ1-2 | .
TGTGCCAGCAGCTTAACGAACACCGGGGAGCTGTTTTTT | CASSLTNTGELFF | . | TRBV11-2 | 13 | TRBJ2-2 | .
TGTGCCAGCAGCCCAGGGGGGGCGCGGGGTGAAAAACTGTTTTTT | CASSPGGARGEKLFF | TRBD1 | TRBV7-3 | 15 | TRBJ1-4 | once
TGCAGCGTTGTCAGTGTGCTAGCGGCTCTCCCCGAGCAGTACTTC | CSVVSVLAALPEQYF | TRBD2 | TRBV29-1 | 15 | TRBJ2-7 | .
TGTGCCAGCAGTGAACTTAGCTACGAGCAGTACTTC | CASSELSYEQYF | . | TRBV6-4 | 12 | TRBJ2-7 | .
TGTGCCAGCAGGCGGGACAGGGCGAACACCGGGGAGCTGTTTTTT | CASRRDRANTGELFF | TRBD1 | TRBV28 | 15 | TRBJ2-2 | .
TGTGCCAGCAAACCCCCCAGGGGGCGCGAGGGGCAGTACTTC | CASKPPRGREGQYF | TRBD1 | TRBV11-3 | 14 | TRBJ2-7 | .
TGTGCCAGCAGCCCAGGGGGCGACTATGGCTACACCTTC | CASSPGGDYGYTF | TRBD1 | TRBV6-4 | 13 | TRBJ1-2 | .
TGTGCCAGCAGCTCACGACAGAGATTACGCACAGATACGCAGTATTTT | CASSSRQRLRTDTQYF | . | TRBV5-6 | 16 | TRBJ2-3 | .
TGTGCCAGCAGTTTAAGGGGTGGGGATCAGCCCCAGCATTTT | CASSLRGGDQPQHF | . | TRBV28 | 14 | TRBJ1-5 | .
TGTGCCAGCTCACCACGGCGGGATCAGCCCCAGCATTTT | CASSPRRDQPQHF | . | TRBV18 | 13 | TRBJ1-5 | few
TGTGCCAGTAGTATCTCTAGCGGGAGATTGAATGAGCAGTTCTTC | CASSISSGRLNEQFF | TRBD2 | TRBV19 | 15 | TRBJ2-1 | .
TGTGCCAGCAGCGTAGGAAGGGGGGTGAACACTGAAGCTTTCTTT | CASSVGRGVNTEAFF | . | TRBV9 | 15 | TRBJ1-1 | .
TGTGCCATCAGGAAACTCGCGTCCGGGGAGAACGAGCAGTACTTC | CAIRKLASGENEQYF | . | TRBV10-3 | 15 | TRBJ2-7 | .
TGCGCCAGCAGCTTATCCGGACAGGGGCGCTCACCCCTCCACTTT | CASSLSGQGRSPLHF | TRBD1 | TRBV5-1 | 15 | TRBJ1-6 | once
TGCGCCAGCAGCTCGACTAGCGGGAGATCCCCCGGGGAGCTGTTTTTT | CASSSTSGRSPGELFF | TRBD2 | TRBV5-1 | 16 | TRBJ2-2 | .
TGTGCCAGCAGTGGAGGTTACGAGCAGTACTTC | CASSGGYEQYF | . | TRBV6-5 | 11 | TRBJ2-7 | once